The clone carrying this T cell receptor (beta chain) appeared once. Its antigen is undetermined. The CDR3 has 11 residues. Trimming cost V 2 bases and J 3 bases, with 4 bases left between them. Germline CDR1 reads GTSNPN; CDR2 reads SVGIG (reference sequence). These data come from a study of T cells in Graves' hyperthyroidism and ophthalmopathy. Study as a whole: Blood was drawn when the patient was first diagnosed and still untreated. Notes on the study in general: Most thyroid clonotypes expanded above 0.001 appeared in blood too.

TCR beta CDR3 regions were amplified from RNA. The HTBI primer set was used in a first-round RT-PCR of the TCR CDR3. TCRdb re-derived calls from the multiplex PCR reads in MiXCR, one entry per CDR3 protein. The table records fewer than 350,000 distinct CDR3 sequences, more than 10% of them present only once. Sample: blood. The receptor was derived from a woman aged 30 to 39 with Graves' hyperthyroidism that later progressed to Graves' ophthalmopathy. The chain carries TRBV30 and TRBJ1-1; D call uncertain. The CDR3 coding sequence is TGTGCCTGGAGTTCGTACACTGAAGCTTTCTTT. Translated: CAWSSYTEAFF.